Detailed here is one T cell receptor (beta chain). Its cognate antigen is unknown. The sample comes from a study of blood T cells in healthy people across ages. Findings of the study overall: Observed TCR beta diversity per million T cells went down as age went up. This fall followed a roughly linear course with age. Calculation of diversity from one million T cells yielded estimates considered to be underestimates.

PCR was performed a second time for roughly 7 to 11 cycles using a sample-barcoded 5' primer and a J-beta primer mix. MiXCR, run by TCRdb on the 5' RACE reads, gives a single entry per CDR3 protein. This table holds some 1.4 million distinct CDR3 sequences, about 43% found once. The CDR3 extends over 13 amino acids. Germline-derived CDR1 and CDR2 are MNHEY and SMNVEV (reference sequence). Trimming took 6 bases from V and 3 from J; bases not matched to a gene: 4. This TCR derives from a woman between 18 and 29 years old in good health. The chain recombines TRBV27 with TRBJ1-2, with TRBD1 matching over 7 bases. Input material: blood. The CDR3 sequence is CASRGGGDYGYTF. DNA for the CDR3: TGTGCCAGCAGAGGGGGCGGAGACTATGGCTACACCTTC.